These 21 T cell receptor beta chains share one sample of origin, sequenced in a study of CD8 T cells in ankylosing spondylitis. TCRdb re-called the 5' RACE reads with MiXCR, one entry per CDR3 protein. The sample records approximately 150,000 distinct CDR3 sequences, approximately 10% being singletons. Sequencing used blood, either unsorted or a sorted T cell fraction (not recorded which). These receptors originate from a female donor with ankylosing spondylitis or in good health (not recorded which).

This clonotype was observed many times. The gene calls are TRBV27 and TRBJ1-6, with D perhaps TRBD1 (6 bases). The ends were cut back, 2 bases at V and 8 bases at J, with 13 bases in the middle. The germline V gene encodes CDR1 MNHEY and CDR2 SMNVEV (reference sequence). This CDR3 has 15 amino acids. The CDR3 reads CASSLGTGIDSPLHF. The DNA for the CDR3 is TGTGCCAGCAGTTTAGGAACAGGGATCGATTCACCCCTCCACTTT.

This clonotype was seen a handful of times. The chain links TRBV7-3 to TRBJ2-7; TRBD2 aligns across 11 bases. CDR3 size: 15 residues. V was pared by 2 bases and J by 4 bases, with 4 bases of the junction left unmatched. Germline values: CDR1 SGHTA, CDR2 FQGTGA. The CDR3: CASSLLAGGSYEQYF. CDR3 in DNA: TGTGCCAGCAGCTTACTAGCGGGAGGATCATACGAGCAGTACTTC.

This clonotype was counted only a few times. The CDR3 region is CASSSNLGVNTEAFF. In DNA form, the CDR3 reads TGTGCCAGCAGCTCTAACCTCGGAGTGAACACTGAAGCTTTCTTT. The genes are TRBV7-2 and TRBJ1-1; no clear D. The ends were cut back, 4 bases at V and 0 bases at J, with 12 bases in the middle. CDR3 length: 15 amino acids. Germline V gene sequence: CDR1 SGHTA, CDR2 FQGNSA.

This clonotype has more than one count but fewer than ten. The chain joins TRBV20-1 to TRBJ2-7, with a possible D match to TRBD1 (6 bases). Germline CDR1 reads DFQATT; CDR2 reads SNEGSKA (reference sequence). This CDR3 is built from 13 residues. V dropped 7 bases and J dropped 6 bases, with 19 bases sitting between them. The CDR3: CSEGSRGAFEQYF. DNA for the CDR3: TGCAGTGAGGGAAGCAGGGGAGCTTTCGAGCAGTACTTC.

The DNA for the CDR3 is TGTGCCAGTAGTGGGAGCGGACACTCCTACAATGAGCAGTTCTTC. Translated: CASSGSGHSYNEQFF. The chain employs TRBV19 and TRBJ2-1; D tentatively fits TRBD1 or TRBD2 (5 bases each). Germline assignment: CDR1 LNHDA and CDR2 SQIVND (reference sequence). This CDR3 has 15 amino acids. V was shortened by 5 bases and J by 0 bases, with 11 bases between the two germline ends.

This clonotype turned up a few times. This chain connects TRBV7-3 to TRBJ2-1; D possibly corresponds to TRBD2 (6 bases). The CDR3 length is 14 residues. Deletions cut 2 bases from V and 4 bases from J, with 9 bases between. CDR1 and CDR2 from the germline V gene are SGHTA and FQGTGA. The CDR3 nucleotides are TGTGCCAGCAGCTTACAGGCGGGGTACAATGAGCAGTTCTTC. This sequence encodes CASSLQAGYNEQFF. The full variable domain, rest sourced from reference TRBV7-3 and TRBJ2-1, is GAGVSQTPSNKVTEKGKYVELRCDPISGHTALYWYRQSLGQGPEFLIYFQGTGAADDSGLPNDRFFAVRPEGSVSTLKIQRTERGDSAVYLCASSLQAGYNEQFFGPGTRLTVL.

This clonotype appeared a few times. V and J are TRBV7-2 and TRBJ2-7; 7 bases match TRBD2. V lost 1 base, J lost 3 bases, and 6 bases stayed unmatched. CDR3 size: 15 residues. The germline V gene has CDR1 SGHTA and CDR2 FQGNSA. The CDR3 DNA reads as TGTGCCAGCAGCTTAGTTCTGCGGGGGAGCTACGAGCAGTACTTC. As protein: CASSLVLRGSYEQYF.

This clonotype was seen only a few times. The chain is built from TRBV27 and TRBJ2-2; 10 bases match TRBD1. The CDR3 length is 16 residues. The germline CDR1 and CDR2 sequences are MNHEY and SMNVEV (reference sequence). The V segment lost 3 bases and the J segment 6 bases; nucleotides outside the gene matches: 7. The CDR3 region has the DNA TGTGCCAGCAGTTTGGGGACAGGGGATTACGCCGGGGAGCTGTTTTTT. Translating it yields CASSLGTGDYAGELFF.

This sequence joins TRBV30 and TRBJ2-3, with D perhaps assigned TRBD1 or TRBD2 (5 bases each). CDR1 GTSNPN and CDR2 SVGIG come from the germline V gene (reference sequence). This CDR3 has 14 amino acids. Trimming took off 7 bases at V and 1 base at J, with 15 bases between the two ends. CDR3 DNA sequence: TGTGCCTCGGAACCCGGGACCGGCACAGATACGCAGTATTTT. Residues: CASEPGTGTDTQYF.

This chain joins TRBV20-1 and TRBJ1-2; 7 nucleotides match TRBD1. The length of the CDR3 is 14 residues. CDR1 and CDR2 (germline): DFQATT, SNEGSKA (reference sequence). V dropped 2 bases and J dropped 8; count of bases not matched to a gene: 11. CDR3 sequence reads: CSARLPDRWGGYTF. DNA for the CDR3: TGCAGTGCTAGACTCCCGGACAGGTGGGGCGGCTACACCTTC.

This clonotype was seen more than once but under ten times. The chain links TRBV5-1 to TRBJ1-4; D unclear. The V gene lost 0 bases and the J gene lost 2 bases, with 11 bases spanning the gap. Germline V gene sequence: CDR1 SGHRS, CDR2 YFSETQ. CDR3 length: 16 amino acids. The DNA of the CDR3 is TGCGCCAGCAGCTTGGCCTCTATCCGGACTAATGAAAAACTGTTTTTT. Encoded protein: CASSLASIRTNEKLFF.

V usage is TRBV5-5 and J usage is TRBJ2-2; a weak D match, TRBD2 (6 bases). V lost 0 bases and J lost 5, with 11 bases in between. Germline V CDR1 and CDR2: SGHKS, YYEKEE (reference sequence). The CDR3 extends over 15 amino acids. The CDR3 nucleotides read TGTGCCAGCAGCTTGGGATATGGGGGGACCGGGGAGCTGTTTTTT. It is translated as CASSLGYGGTGELFF.

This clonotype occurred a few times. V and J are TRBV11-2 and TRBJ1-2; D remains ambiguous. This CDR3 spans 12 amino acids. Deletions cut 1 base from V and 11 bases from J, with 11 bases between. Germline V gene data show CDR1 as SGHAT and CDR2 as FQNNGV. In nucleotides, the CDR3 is TGTGCCAGCAGCTTAGGAAAGGGTAGATACACCTTC. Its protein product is CASSLGKGRYTF.

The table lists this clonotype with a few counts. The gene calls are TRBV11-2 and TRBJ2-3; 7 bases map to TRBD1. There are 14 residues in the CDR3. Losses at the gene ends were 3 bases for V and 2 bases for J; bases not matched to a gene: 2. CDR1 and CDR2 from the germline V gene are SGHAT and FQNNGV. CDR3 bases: TGTGCCAGCAGCTTCGGGACAGCCACAGATACGCAGTATTTT. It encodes CASSFGTATDTQYF.

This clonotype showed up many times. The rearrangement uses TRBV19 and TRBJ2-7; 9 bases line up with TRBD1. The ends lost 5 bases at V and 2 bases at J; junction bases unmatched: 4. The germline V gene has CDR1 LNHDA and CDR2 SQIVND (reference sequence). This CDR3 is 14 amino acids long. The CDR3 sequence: CASSLDRGTYEQYF. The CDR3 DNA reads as TGTGCCAGTAGTTTGGACAGGGGCACCTACGAGCAGTACTTC.

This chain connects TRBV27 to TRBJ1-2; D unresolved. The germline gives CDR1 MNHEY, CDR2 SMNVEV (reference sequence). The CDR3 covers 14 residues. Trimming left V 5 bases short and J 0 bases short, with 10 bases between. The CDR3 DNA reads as TGTGCCAGCAGTGTCTCGGAAGCTAACTATGGCTACACCTTC. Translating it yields CASSVSEANYGYTF.

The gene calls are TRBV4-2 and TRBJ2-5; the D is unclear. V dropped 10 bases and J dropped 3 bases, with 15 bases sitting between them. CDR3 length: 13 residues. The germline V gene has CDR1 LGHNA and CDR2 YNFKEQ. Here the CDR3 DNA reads TGTGCCATGGGCCCTGGGCTCGAAGAGACCCAGTACTTC. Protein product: CAMGPGLEETQYF.

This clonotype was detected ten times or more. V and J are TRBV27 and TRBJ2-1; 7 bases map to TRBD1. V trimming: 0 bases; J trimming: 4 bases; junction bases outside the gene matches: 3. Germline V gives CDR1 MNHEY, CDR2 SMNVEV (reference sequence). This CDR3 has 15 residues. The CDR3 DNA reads TGTGCCAGCAGTTTATCAGCAGGGGGTTACAATGAGCAGTTCTTC. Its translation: CASSLSAGGYNEQFF.

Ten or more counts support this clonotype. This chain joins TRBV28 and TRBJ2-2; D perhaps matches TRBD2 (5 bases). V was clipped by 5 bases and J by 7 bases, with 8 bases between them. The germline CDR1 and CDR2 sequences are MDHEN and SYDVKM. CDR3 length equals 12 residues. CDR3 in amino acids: CASSPGGGELFF. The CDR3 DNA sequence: TGTGCCAGCAGTCCCGGAGGCGGGGAGCTGTTTTTT.

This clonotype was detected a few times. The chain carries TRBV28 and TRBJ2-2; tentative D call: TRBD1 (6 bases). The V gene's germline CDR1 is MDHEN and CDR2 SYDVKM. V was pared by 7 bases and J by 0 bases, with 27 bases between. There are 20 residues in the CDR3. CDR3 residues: CASTFFPLFGGRSNTGELFF. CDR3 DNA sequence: TGTGCCAGCACCTTTTTTCCGTTATTTGGGGGCCGGTCGAACACCGGGGAGCTGTTTTTT.

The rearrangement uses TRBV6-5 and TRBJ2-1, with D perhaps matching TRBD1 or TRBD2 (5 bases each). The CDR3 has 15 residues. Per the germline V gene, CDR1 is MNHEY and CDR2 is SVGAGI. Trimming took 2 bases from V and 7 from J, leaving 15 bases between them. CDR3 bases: TGTGCCAGCAGTTACCGGGACCCCCAAGGGAATGAGCAGTTCTTC. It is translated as CASSYRDPQGNEQFF.